Each of the 21 T cell receptor beta chains below was sequenced from the same sample in a study of T cells in Graves' hyperthyroidism and ophthalmopathy. Amplification yielded TCR beta CDR3 regions, with RNA transcripts as the source. With the HTBI primer set, the TCR CDR3 went through a first round of RT-PCR. TCRdb used MiXCR to reprocess the multiplex PCR reads, holding one entry per CDR3 protein. The sample shows around 580,000 distinct CDR3 sequences, roughly 17% of them seen only once. Sequenced: blood. The receptors originated from a woman aged 18-29 years with Graves' hyperthyroidism.

This clonotype was found many times. V usage is TRBV7-2 and J usage is TRBJ2-7; TRBD1 matches 8 bases. CDR1 and CDR2 from the germline V gene are SGHTA and FQGNSA. CDR3 length: 13 residues. V shed 5 bases and J 6 bases; nucleotides not matched to a gene: 6. CDR3 residues: CASSPAGGREQYF. In DNA, the CDR3 is TGTGCCAGCAGCCCGGCAGGGGGCCGCGAGCAGTACTTC. Supplemented by reference TRBV7-2 and TRBJ2-7, the full variable domain reads GAGVSQSPSNKVTEKGKDVELRCDPISGHTALYWYRQSLGQGLEFLIYFQGNSAPDKSGLPSDRFSAERTGGSVSTLTIQRTQQEDSAVYLCASSPAGGREQYFGPGTRLTVT.

This clonotype appeared many times. This chain links TRBV7-2 with TRBJ2-6, with unresolved D. Germline CDR1 reads SGHTA; CDR2 reads FQGNSA. The CDR3 has 16 amino acids. Trimming stripped 5 bases from V and 2 bases from J, with 13 bases between. CDR3 protein: CASSLYTVAGANVLTF. DNA for the CDR3: TGTGCCAGCAGCCTGTACACCGTCGCTGGGGCCAACGTCCTGACTTTC. The variable domain in full, completed from reference TRBV7-2 and TRBJ2-6, reads GAGVSQSPSNKVTEKGKDVELRCDPISGHTALYWYRQSLGQGLEFLIYFQGNSAPDKSGLPSDRFSAERTGGSVSTLTIQRTQQEDSAVYLCASSLYTVAGANVLTFGAGSRLTVL.

The V gene is TRBV6-1, the J gene TRBJ1-1, with 10 bases matching TRBD1. Germline trimming cut 8 bases from V and 9 bases from J; bases unmatched to any gene: 9. The CDR3 runs 13 residues. The germline V gene encodes CDR1 MNHNS and CDR2 SASEGT. CDR3 sequence (DNA): TGTGCCAGCGAGGTGGGACAGGGGCGGAAAGCTTTCTTT. Amino acid sequence: CASEVGQGRKAFF.

The J gene is TRBJ1-5, the V gene TRBV10-2; TRBD1 agrees at 7 bases. With 6 bases clipped from V and 6 bases from J, the junction kept 8 bases outside the gene matches. The germline V gene has CDR1 WSHSY and CDR2 SAAADI. The CDR3 consists of 14 residues. CDR3 bases: TGCGCCAGCAGCACAGGGGCTGGGGGTCAGCCCCAGCATTTT. Its protein is CASSTGAGGQPQHF.

This clonotype was detected a few times. The chain couples TRBV28 to TRBJ1-3; D is possibly TRBD1 (6 bases). Germline CDR1 reads MDHEN; CDR2 reads SYDVKM. CDR3 length: 14 residues. The ends were cut back, 2 bases at V and 9 bases at J, with 14 bases in the middle. The CDR3 spells CASSLGRTVSTIYF. CDR3 in DNA: TGTGCCAGCAGTTTAGGGCGGACAGTCAGCACCATATATTTT.

The chain carries TRBV5-4 and TRBJ2-5, with a possible D match to TRBD2 (6 bases). The CDR3 runs to 14 residues. Deletions cut 0 bases from V and 2 bases from J, with 8 bases between. The germline V gene has CDR1 SGHNT and CDR2 YYREEE (reference sequence). This CDR3 is CASSLAGEQETQYF. CDR3 bases: TGTGCCAGCAGCTTGGCGGGGGAACAAGAGACCCAGTACTTC.

This clonotype showed up just a few times. The V gene is TRBV20-1, the J gene TRBJ2-1, with D unresolved. Trimming shortened V by 1 base and J by 9 bases, and 16 bases separated the two germline ends. The V gene's germline CDR1 is DFQATT and CDR2 SNEGSKA (reference sequence). This CDR3 has 14 amino acids. As DNA, the CDR3 is TGCAGTGCTAGAGGTAGTAGCCTGAGGAGTGAGCAGTTCTTC. Translation: CSARGSSLRSEQFF.

The J gene is TRBJ2-7, the V gene TRBV28, with 10 nucleotides matching TRBD1. Germline CDR1 MDHEN, CDR2 SYDVKM. Germline trimming cut 3 bases from V and 2 bases from J; bases unmatched to any gene: 4. The CDR3 loop spans 15 amino acids. The CDR3 DNA is TGTGCCAGCAGTTTCCCGGACAGGGGGACCTACGAGCAGTACTTC. Translation gives CASSFPDRGTYEQYF.

Many counts were recorded for this clonotype. The rearrangement joins TRBV7-9 to TRBJ2-5; D may be TRBD2 (6 bases). The CDR3 has 15 amino acids. Germline V CDR1 and CDR2: SEHNR, FQNEAQ (reference sequence). Trimming took off 1 base at V and 2 bases at J, with 11 bases between the two ends. This CDR3 reads CASSLVPGLQETQYF. Written as DNA, the CDR3 is TGTGCCAGCAGCTTAGTACCGGGACTTCAAGAGACCCAGTACTTC.

This clonotype turned up a few times. The chain uses TRBV27 and TRBJ2-7, with D perhaps TRBD1 (5 bases). Trimming removed 4 bases at V and 4 bases at J, with 14 bases between. Germline V gives CDR1 MNHEY, CDR2 SMNVEV (reference sequence). This CDR3 contains 14 residues. In DNA form, the CDR3 reads TGTGCCAGCAGTTGGAAAGGGGCTCTTTACGAGCAGTACTTC. Residues: CASSWKGALYEQYF.

The chain has TRBV20-1 and TRBJ2-7; D gene uncertain. This CDR3 contains 12 residues. Trimming stripped 5 bases from V and 1 base from J, with 9 bases between. The germline CDR1 and CDR2 sequences are DFQATT and SNEGSKA (reference sequence). The CDR3 DNA is TGCAGTGCTGACTTCACTTCCTACGAGCAGTACTTC. Residues: CSADFTSYEQYF.

There are many counts of this clonotype. V usage is TRBV12-3 or TRBV12-4 and J usage is TRBJ2-1; 10 positions match TRBD1. The CDR3 spans 15 residues. The ends lost 6 bases at V and 2 bases at J; junction bases unmatched: 4. This CDR3 is CASSLGQGTYNEQFF. Here the CDR3 DNA reads TGTGCCAGCAGCCTGGGACAGGGGACCTACAATGAGCAGTTCTTC.

The chain links TRBV20-1 to TRBJ2-7, with D perhaps assigned TRBD1 or TRBD2 (5 bases each). Trimming took 1 base from V and 3 from J, leaving 25 bases between them. The length of the CDR3 is 18 residues. The germline V gene encodes CDR1 DFQATT and CDR2 SNEGSKA (reference sequence). In DNA form, the CDR3 reads TGCAGTGCTAGAGTCGGGACCACCCCCACTTCCCAGGACTACGAGCAGTACTTC. It encodes CSARVGTTPTSQDYEQYF.

Only a few counts were recorded for this clonotype. The chain carries TRBV4-1 and TRBJ1-6, with D maybe TRBD1 (6 bases). This CDR3 region has 16 residues. The germline V and J ends were trimmed by 0 bases and 4 bases, with 10 bases remaining between them. Germline CDR1 is MGHRA and CDR2 is YSYEKL. The CDR3 DNA follows: TGCGCCAGCAGCCAAGATCAGGGGAAGTATAATTCACCCCTCCACTTT. Amino acids: CASSQDQGKYNSPLHF.

This chain uses TRBV6-1 with TRBJ2-2; D not resolved. With 3 bases removed from V and 7 bases from J, the gap between germline ends came to 15 bases. The CDR3 spans 15 residues. Per germline, CDR1 MNHNS and CDR2 SASEGT. The CDR3 region is CASSETLGDNGELFF. CDR3 DNA: TGTGCCAGCAGTGAGACACTTGGGGATAACGGGGAGCTGTTTTTT.

This clonotype was observed at least ten times. This sequence joins TRBV28 and TRBJ1-5; D is ambiguous. The CDR3 is made up of 19 amino acids. Between the trimmed V and J ends, which lost 4 bases and 4 bases, there was a span of 26 bases. Germline V lookup: CDR1 MDHEN, CDR2 SYDVKM. This CDR3 reads CASSSTLFRAEIGNQPQHF. CDR3 DNA sequence: TGTGCCAGCAGTTCGACTCTTTTCCGGGCCGAAATTGGGAATCAGCCCCAGCATTTT.

The rearrangement joins TRBV3-1 to TRBJ2-2, with 7 bases aligning to TRBD2. Germline loops: CDR1 LGHDT, CDR2 YNNKEL (reference sequence). V was clipped by 1 base and J by 6 bases; unmatched bases: 8. The CDR3 extends over 16 amino acids. The chain's CDR3 is CASSQGGRGNAGELFF. CDR3 nucleotide sequence: TGTGCCAGCAGCCAAGGAGGGAGGGGAAACGCCGGGGAGCTGTTTTTT. The entire variable domain, with the rest obtained from reference TRBV3-1 and TRBJ2-2, is as follows: DTAVSQTPKYLVTQMGNDKSIKCEQNLGHDTMYWYKQDSKKFLKIMFSYNNKELIINETVPNRFSPKSPDKAHLNLHINSLELGDSAVYFCASSQGGRGNAGELFFGEGSRLTVL.

As regards this clonotype: This clone may be a read error of a much larger clone one base away. No conserved phenylalanine or tryptophan ends this CDR3, so it is likely a read error. V usage is TRBV3-1 and J usage is TRBJ2-3; 12 bases are shared with TRBD2. The CDR3 spans 15 residues. Germline V CDR1 and CDR2: LGHDT, YNNKEL (reference sequence). V was pared by 4 bases and J by 5 bases, with 4 bases of the junction left unmatched. The CDR3 here is CASSPLAGGGDTQYS. Written as DNA, the CDR3 is TGTGCCAGCAGCCCTCTAGCGGGAGGGGGAGATACGCAGTATTCT.

The sample holds many counts of this clonotype. The chain combines TRBV7-2 with TRBJ1-1; no reliable D call. V lost 5 bases to trimming and J lost 1 base, with 11 bases between them. CDR1 is SGHTA and CDR2 is FQGNSA in the germline V gene. The CDR3 has 14 residues. The CDR3 protein is CASSPADTNTEAFF. The CDR3 DNA reads TGTGCCAGCAGCCCAGCAGACACGAACACTGAAGCTTTCTTT.

With regard to this clonotype: With a much larger clone just one base away, this may be a read error. This chain joins TRBV29-1 and TRBJ1-2, with a tentative D call TRBD1 (5 bases). CDR1 is SQVTM and CDR2 is ANQGSEA in the germline V gene. There are 11 residues in the CDR3. The CDR3 bases are TGCAGCGTTGCAGGGAACTATGGCTGCACCTTC. Its translation is CSVAGNYGCTF.

The rearrangement links TRBV18 to TRBJ1-6; D is uncertain. The CDR3 has 16 amino acids. The V gene lost 1 base and the J gene lost 4 bases, with 11 bases spanning the gap. Germline CDR1 is KGHSH and CDR2 is LQKENI. The CDR3 protein is CASSPRASTYNSPLHF. The CDR3 DNA follows: TGTGCCAGCTCACCACGCGCCAGCACTTATAATTCACCCCTCCACTTT.